Shown below are 26 T cell receptor beta chains from a single sample sequenced in a study of shared clonotypes between healthy human individuals. Clones were sequenced by immunoSEQ multiplex PCR, and TCRdb holds only the in-frame ones, with some missing. The data hold 700,000 or so clones, with roughly 78% observed a single time. The sample was memory CD4+ T cells sorted from blood. The sample's subset: CD45RA-negative fraction. Receptor source: a woman aged 30 to 39 in good health.

The rearrangement links TRBV7-2 to TRBJ2-1, with a tentative D call TRBD2 (5 bases). CDR1 SGHTA and CDR2 FQGNSA come from the germline V gene. Trimming left V 6 bases short and J 0 bases short, with 15 bases between. This CDR3 is 16 amino acids long. For the CDR3, the DNA is TGTGCCAGCAGACAATCTAGCTCCGCCTCCTACAATGAGCAGTTCTTC. Its translation: CASRQSSSASYNEQFF.

The chain uses TRBV27 and TRBJ2-7, with TRBD2 identical over 9 bases. Germline lookup yields CDR1 MNHEY and CDR2 SMNVEV (reference sequence). The CDR3 runs 17 residues. Trimming took 5 bases from V and 4 from J; bases not matched to a gene: 15. The CDR3 loop reads CASSRSGSSGIYYEQYF. The CDR3 DNA reads as TGTGCCAGCAGTCGGTCGGGGTCTAGCGGGATTTATTACGAGCAGTACTTC.

The chain couples TRBV6-4 to TRBJ1-4; 9 bases are a match to TRBD1. The CDR3 contains 14 residues. From germline, CDR1 is MRHNA and CDR2 SNTAGT. The ends lost 5 bases at V and 4 bases at J; junction bases unmatched: 2. CDR3 in DNA: TGTGCCAGCAGTCGGGACAGGGTTAATGAAAAACTGTTTTTT. This codes for CASSRDRVNEKLFF.

The genes are TRBV6-1 and TRBJ1-5, with D possibly matching TRBD1 (5 bases). Looked up from germline, CDR1 is MNHNS and CDR2 is SASEGT. The CDR3 totals 14 residues. Trimming cost V 8 bases and J 7 bases, with 18 bases left between them. CDR3 in DNA: TGTGCCAGCTCTGGGGGGGTTTTGTTCCAGCCCCAGCATTTT. It yields the protein CASSGGVLFQPQHF.

As to this clone: The sample carries other DNA sequences with the same CDR3. The chain's CDR3 is CASSSYGELFF. In nucleotides, the CDR3 is TGTGCCAGCAGCTCTTACGGGGAGCTGTTTTTT. The chain employs TRBV7-2 and TRBJ2-2; no clear D gene. Germline V gene lookup returns CDR1 SGHTA and CDR2 FQGNSA. The CDR3 spans 11 residues. Trimming removed 4 bases from V and 7 bases from J, with 4 bases in between.

The chain employs TRBV30 and TRBJ1-1; 7 bases align to TRBD1. Germline CDR1 and CDR2: GTSNPN and SVGIG (reference sequence). CDR3 length: 13 residues. V shed 3 bases, J shed 1 base, and the junction held 2 bases outside the gene matches. The CDR3 nucleotides are TGTGCCTGGAGGTGGACAGGGAACACTGAAGCTTTCTTT. Translating it yields CAWRWTGNTEAFF.

In its sample, this clone was seen a few times. The same CDR3 also results from other DNA sequences found in this sample. The chain couples TRBV11-2 to TRBJ1-1, with 7 nucleotides matching TRBD1. The CDR3 consists of 14 residues. CDR1 and CDR2 from the germline V gene are SGHAT and FQNNGV. The J segment lost 1 base and the V segment lost 4 bases, leaving 3 bases of the junction unmatched. DNA for the CDR3: TGTGCCAGCAGCTGGACAGGTTCGAACACTGAAGCTTTCTTT. Protein: CASSWTGSNTEAFF.

V usage is TRBV6-6 and J usage is TRBJ1-5, with 7 bases that match TRBD1. J lost 0 bases, V lost 3 bases, and 2 bases had no gene match. Per germline, CDR1 MNHNY and CDR2 SVGAGI (reference sequence). The CDR3 runs to 15 residues. CDR3: CASSYRDSSNQPQHF. The DNA of the CDR3 is TGTGCCAGCAGTTATCGGGACAGTAGCAATCAGCCCCAGCATTTT.

The chain has TRBV6-4 and TRBJ1-2; the match to TRBD1 covers 7 bases. Germline assignment: CDR1 MRHNA and CDR2 SNTAGT. This CDR3 has 13 amino acids. The junction had 5 bases not matched to a gene; V was cut back by 2 bases and J by 8 bases. The CDR3 DNA is TGTGCCAGCAGTGACACCGGGACAGCAGGCTACACCTTC. Its translation is CASSDTGTAGYTF.

The DNA of the CDR3 is TGTGCCAGCAGCGAGGGGGTGAGGGTCTACGAGCAGTACTTC. The encoded protein is CASSEGVRVYEQYF. The chain employs TRBV2 and TRBJ2-7; D perhaps matches TRBD1 (6 bases). This CDR3 is built from 14 residues. The V end lost 6 bases, the J end lost 3 bases, and 15 bases lay between the germline ends. From germline, CDR1 is SNHLY and CDR2 FYNNEI.

The chain is built from TRBV2 and TRBJ1-5; D is ambiguous. The CDR3 is 14 amino acids. Looked up from germline, CDR1 is SNHLY and CDR2 is FYNNEI. The ends were cut back, 2 bases at V and 4 bases at J, with 9 bases in the middle. The CDR3 spells CASSEILKNQPQHF. CDR3 nucleotides: TGTGCCAGCAGTGAAATTCTAAAAAATCAGCCCCAGCATTTT.

The chain has TRBV28 and TRBJ2-7; perhaps TRBD1 as D (7 bases). V shed 6 bases and J shed 2 bases, with 17 bases lying between them. The CDR3 has 15 residues. Germline V gives CDR1 MDHEN, CDR2 SYDVKM. The chain's CDR3 is CASSPSGGGAYEQYF. Here the CDR3 DNA reads TGTGCCAGCAGCCCAAGCGGAGGGGGCGCCTACGAGCAGTACTTC.

The genes are TRBV25-1 and TRBJ2-6; D not certain. V was clipped by 2 bases and J by 0 bases, with 14 bases between them. CDR3 length: 18 residues. Germline V CDR1 and CDR2: MGHDK, SYGVNS. CDR3 residues: CASSERSSKASGANVLTF. The DNA of the CDR3 is TGTGCCAGCAGTGAACGGAGCTCCAAGGCCTCTGGGGCCAACGTCCTGACTTTC.

The V and J genes are TRBV28 and TRBJ2-7; TRBD1 is a possible D gene (7 bases). CDR1 and CDR2 (germline): MDHEN, SYDVKM. With 4 bases removed from V and 5 bases from J, the gap between germline ends came to 27 bases. The CDR3 contains 18 residues. The CDR3 DNA is TGTGCCAGCAGTTCTCGCTTTCCCTCCCAGGGGGGTGTGGACGAGCAGTACTTC. It codes for CASSSRFPSQGGVDEQYF.

This clone was counted ten times or more. The chain couples TRBV19 to TRBJ1-1; tentatively, D is TRBD1 (6 bases). Per germline, CDR1 LNHDA and CDR2 SQIVND (reference sequence). Trimming pared 6 bases from V and 0 bases from J, leaving 11 bases between. This CDR3 comprises 14 residues. In DNA, the CDR3 is TGTGCCAGTAGGCCGCACAGGGTGAACACTGAAGCTTTCTTT. Its protein product is CASRPHRVNTEAFF.

The chain carries TRBV7-9 and TRBJ2-3; 8 bases line up with TRBD2. After removal of 2 bases from V and 4 bases from J, the junction contained 5 bases not matched to a gene. This CDR3 is 15 amino acids long. Germline V gene sequence: CDR1 SEHNR, CDR2 FQNEAQ (reference sequence). CDR3 region: CASSLSGSYADTQYF. In nucleotides, the CDR3 is TGTGCCAGCAGCTTAAGCGGGAGTTATGCAGATACGCAGTATTTT.

This clone came up a few times. V and J are TRBV18 and TRBJ1-1; D perhaps matches TRBD1 (6 bases). Germline values: CDR1 KGHSH, CDR2 LQKENI. CDR3 length: 14 residues. Trimming cost V 4 bases and J 0 bases, with 9 bases left between them. CDR3: CASSLQGMNTEAFF. The CDR3 coding sequence is TGTGCCAGCTCACTACAGGGTATGAACACTGAAGCTTTCTTT.

This clone has just a few counts. V and J are TRBV12-5 and TRBJ2-5; 14 nucleotides line up with TRBD2. Germline CDR1 LGHNT, CDR2 FRNRAP. Losses at the gene ends were 5 bases for V and 7 bases for J; bases not matched to a gene: 9. The CDR3 has 16 amino acids. CDR3 protein: CASGHGTSGREVTQYF. The DNA of the CDR3 is TGTGCTAGTGGTCACGGGACTAGCGGGAGAGAGGTGACCCAGTACTTC.

The rearrangement uses TRBV10-1 and TRBJ2-4, with D possibly being TRBD1 (6 bases). CDR1 WNHNN and CDR2 SYGVQD come from the germline V gene (reference sequence). The CDR3 is 14 residues long. V lost 0 bases, J lost 9 bases, and 12 bases lay in between. The CDR3 here is CASSESRGAIIQYF. Here the CDR3 DNA reads TGCGCCAGCAGTGAGTCCAGGGGCGCAATCATTCAGTACTTC.

This clone was found a few times. Other DNA sequences in this specimen translate into the identical CDR3. The chain links TRBV5-1 to TRBJ2-1; 7 bases are a match to TRBD2. J lost 4 bases, V lost 0 bases, and 4 bases had no gene match. Germline assignment: CDR1 SGHRS and CDR2 YFSETQ. CDR3 length: 15 amino acids. As DNA, the CDR3 is TGCGCCAGCAGCTTGGCCTCTAGCGGATACAATGAGCAGTTCTTC. Translated, it gives CASSLASSGYNEQFF.

A remark on this clone: A much larger clone lies one base from this, so it may be a read error. The chain joins TRBV28 to TRBJ2-7; TRBD1 aligns across 8 bases. Germline loops: CDR1 MDHEN, CDR2 SYDVKM. Trimming removed 6 bases from V and 2 bases from J; junction bases left unmatched: 6. CDR3 size: 14 residues. The CDR3 nucleotides read TGTGCCAGCAGGAAAGGACAGGGAGCCTACGAGCAGTACTTC. The encoded protein is CASRKGQGAYEQYF.

There are a few counts of this clone. The rearrangement joins TRBV29-1 to TRBJ2-5; 9 bases agree with TRBD1. The V segment lost 0 bases and the J segment 11 bases; nucleotides outside the gene matches: 16. This CDR3 has 16 residues. From germline, CDR1 is SQVTM and CDR2 ANQGSEA. DNA of the CDR3: TGCAGCGTTGAAGATCCGGAGGGACAGGGTGTGTCAGCTCAGTACTTC. Its translation is CSVEDPEGQGVSAQYF.

Points on this clone: This may stem from a read error, because a much larger clone lies one nucleotide away. Other nucleotide sequences from this sample produce the same CDR3. This chain uses TRBV5-1 with TRBJ2-5; 8 nucleotides line up with TRBD1. CDR1 is SGHRS, CDR2 YFSETQ, per germline. Trimming cost V 2 bases and J 5 bases; bases outside gene matches: 2. CDR3 length: 13 amino acids. The CDR3 loop reads CASSFGQGETQYF. CDR3 DNA: TGCGCCAGCAGCTTTGGACAGGGCGAGACCCAGTACTTC.

This clone showed up just a few times. The chain is built from TRBV7-9 and TRBJ2-1; tentative D call: TRBD2 (6 bases). CDR3 size: 16 residues. The ends were cut back, 2 bases at V and 4 bases at J, with 15 bases in the middle. The V gene's germline CDR1 is SEHNR and CDR2 FQNEAQ (reference sequence). The CDR3 nucleotides are TGTGCCAGCAGCTTATCGCTGAGTAGCGGATACAATGAGCAGTTCTTC. Its translation is CASSLSLSSGYNEQFF.

This clone occurred once. The rearrangement joins TRBV5-1 to TRBJ2-7; 9 bases are shared with TRBD1. The CDR3 covers 15 residues. Germline values: CDR1 SGHRS, CDR2 YFSETQ. The V and J ends lost 1 base and 4 bases, in that order; junction bases with no gene match: 6. Here the CDR3 reads CASSLNGDRVYEQYF. The CDR3 DNA reads as TGCGCCAGCAGCTTGAACGGGGACAGGGTGTACGAGCAGTACTTC.

This clone has just a few counts. This chain uses TRBV19 with TRBJ1-2; D is uncertain. Trimming took off 1 base at V and 4 bases at J, with 13 bases between the two ends. The germline CDR1 and CDR2 sequences are LNHDA and SQIVND (reference sequence). The CDR3 is 15 amino acids. In DNA form, the CDR3 reads TGTGCCAGTAGTATAGGAACGTCAGCGCCCTATGGCTACACCTTC. Its protein is CASSIGTSAPYGYTF.